This is a list of T cell receptor beta chains from one sample in a study of memory CD4+ T cells and cytomegalovirus serostatus. Produced via immunoSEQ multiplex PCR; TCRdb's table is partial and in-frame only. The sample includes about 41,000 clones, about 85% of them seen just once. The sample taken for sequencing was memory CD4+ T cells from blood. These receptors originate from an adult in good health and CMV-seronegative. Both conserved end residues are part of each CDR3. The D gene is left open where the match is weak. Expanded clones are given a class, and other clones once, few, many or no size at all.

v_gene: TRBV7-9; abundance: -; d_gene: -; j_gene: TRBJ1-2; CDR3nt: TGTGCCAGCAGCTTAGGATCGGGGGAGACCTATGGCTACACCTTC; CDR3aa: CASSLGSGETYGYTF
v_gene: TRBV6-5; abundance: -; d_gene: -; j_gene: TRBJ2-5; CDR3nt: TGTGCCAGCAGTGGGGACCAAGAGACCCAGTACTTC; CDR3aa: CASSGDQETQYF
v_gene: TRBV30; abundance: -; d_gene: -; j_gene: TRBJ2-3; CDR3nt: TGTGCCTGGAGAGGAGAGAGTTCTCAGTATTTT; CDR3aa: CAWRGESSQYF
v_gene: TRBV19; abundance: -; d_gene: -; j_gene: TRBJ2-4; CDR3nt: TGTGCCAGTAGTATAGGAATTCGGCGTCGGGACATTCAGTACTTC; CDR3aa: CASSIGIRRRDIQYF
v_gene: TRBV11-1; abundance: -; d_gene: -; j_gene: TRBJ2-5; CDR3nt: TGTGCCATCCCCTCGGCTGGGGACCAAGAGACCCAGTACTTC; CDR3aa: CAIPSAGDQETQYF
v_gene: TRBV9; abundance: few; d_gene: -; j_gene: TRBJ2-5; CDR3nt: TGTGCCAGCAGCGTCACGGGCATCGAGAGAGAGACCCAGTACTTC; CDR3aa: CASSVTGIERETQYF
v_gene: TRBV7-9; abundance: once; d_gene: TRBD1; j_gene: TRBJ1-2; CDR3nt: TGTGCCAGCAGCTTAGCCGGGACAGGAACCTATGGCTACACCTTC; CDR3aa: CASSLAGTGTYGYTF
v_gene: TRBV2; abundance: -; d_gene: -; j_gene: TRBJ2-6; CDR3nt: TGTGCCAGCAGTGTAGGAGGAACGGCCAACGTCCTGACTTTC; CDR3aa: CASSVGGTANVLTF
v_gene: TRBV29-1; abundance: -; d_gene: TRBD2; j_gene: TRBJ2-1; CDR3nt: TGCAGCGTGGCGCTGACTAGCGGGAGGAATGAGCAGTTCTTC; CDR3aa: CSVALTSGRNEQFF
v_gene: TRBV6-5; abundance: -; d_gene: -; j_gene: TRBJ1-1; CDR3nt: TGTGCCAGCACAGGGCCAGGTGGATTGAACACTGAAGCTTTCTTT; CDR3aa: CASTGPGGLNTEAFF
v_gene: TRBV19; abundance: -; d_gene: TRBD1; j_gene: TRBJ2-7; CDR3nt: TGTGCCAGTAGTAAACCCGGACAGGGAAGCTACCACGAGCAGTACTTC; CDR3aa: CASSKPGQGSYHEQYF
v_gene: TRBV5-4; abundance: -; d_gene: -; j_gene: TRBJ1-2; CDR3nt: TGTGCCAGCAGCCAAGATCAGTTTAACTATGGCTACACCTTC; CDR3aa: CASSQDQFNYGYTF
v_gene: TRBV14; abundance: -; d_gene: -; j_gene: TRBJ1-5; CDR3nt: TGTGCCAGCAGCCAAGACCCCCGGTCGCCCCAGCATTTT; CDR3aa: CASSQDPRSPQHF
v_gene: TRBV5-1; abundance: -; d_gene: -; j_gene: TRBJ1-2; CDR3nt: TGCGCCAGCAGCTTGGGGGGCAGGAGGAACTATGGCTACACCTTC; CDR3aa: CASSLGGRRNYGYTF
v_gene: TRBV5-8; abundance: -; d_gene: -; j_gene: TRBJ1-2; CDR3nt: TGTGCCAGCAGCTACGAGGCGAACTATGGCTACACCTTC; CDR3aa: CASSYEANYGYTF
v_gene: TRBV4-3; abundance: -; d_gene: -; j_gene: TRBJ1-6; CDR3nt: TGCGCCAGCAGTCAAGAATTCAAGATGGGCCGCTCCTATAATTCACCCCTCCACTTT; CDR3aa: CASSQEFKMGRSYNSPLHF
v_gene: TRBV13; abundance: -; d_gene: -; j_gene: TRBJ2-3; CDR3nt: TGTGCCAGCAGCTCGGAGGACAGAGGAATAGGTACGCAGTATTTT; CDR3aa: CASSSEDRGIGTQYF
v_gene: TRBV6-1; abundance: -; d_gene: -; j_gene: TRBJ2-1; CDR3nt: TGTGCCAGCAGGACCCTCCGGCAAAGCTACAATGAGCAGTTCTTC; CDR3aa: CASRTLRQSYNEQFF
v_gene: TRBV13; abundance: -; d_gene: TRBD2; j_gene: TRBJ2-1; CDR3nt: TGTGCCAGCAGCACGCAGCGGGGAGAGCAGTTCTTC; CDR3aa: CASSTQRGEQFF
v_gene: TRBV30; abundance: -; d_gene: -; j_gene: TRBJ1-1; CDR3nt: TGTGCCTGGACTAACAGGTATCCATCTGAAGCTTTCTTT; CDR3aa: CAWTNRYPSEAFF
v_gene: TRBV7-9; abundance: -; d_gene: -; j_gene: TRBJ2-3; CDR3nt: TGTGCCAGCAGCGTCCTAACATTAGATACGCAGTATTTT; CDR3aa: CASSVLTLDTQYF
v_gene: TRBV7-8; abundance: -; d_gene: TRBD1; j_gene: TRBJ1-1; CDR3nt: TGTGCCAGCAGCTCTCGCGCCGGGACAGGGGTCACTGAAGCTTTCTTT; CDR3aa: CASSSRAGTGVTEAFF
v_gene: TRBV18; abundance: -; d_gene: -; j_gene: TRBJ1-4; CDR3nt: TGTGCCAGCTCACCTGGAGGGGGAAATGAAAAACTGTTTTTT; CDR3aa: CASSPGGGNEKLFF
v_gene: TRBV5-1; abundance: few; d_gene: -; j_gene: TRBJ1-1; CDR3nt: TGCGCCAGCTCCCTTCGGAACACTGAAGCTTTCTTT; CDR3aa: CASSLRNTEAFF
v_gene: TRBV4-3; abundance: -; d_gene: TRBD1; j_gene: TRBJ1-1; CDR3nt: TGCGCCAGCAGCCAAGTGAGTGCGACAGGGGGAGCTTTCTTT; CDR3aa: CASSQVSATGGAFF
v_gene: TRBV6-5; abundance: once; d_gene: -; j_gene: TRBJ2-5; CDR3nt: TGTGCCAGCAGTTACCGGCGGCTGGAGACCCAGTACTTC; CDR3aa: CASSYRRLETQYF